The 2 T cell receptor beta chains below all came from one sample that was sequenced in a study of blood T cell repertoires in COVID-19. Sequencing was performed with immunoSEQ multiplex PCR; in TCRdb, only in-frame clones are kept and a portion is missing. Of around 99,000 clones listed, approximately 90% are singletons. Material: peripheral blood. The receptors here all came from a man in his forties or fifties with acute or convalescent COVID-19.

J is TRBJ1-2 and V is TRBV6-2 or TRBV6-3, with TRBD1 matching over 8 bases. Germline CDR1 and CDR2: MNHEY and SVGEGT. This CDR3 has 15 residues. V shed 6 bases and J 8 bases; nucleotides not matched to a gene: 14. The CDR3 sequence is CASSRPGQGTWGYTF. In nucleotides, the CDR3 is TGTGCCAGCAGCCGTCCCGGACAGGGAACGTGGGGCTACACCTTC.

The V gene is TRBV6-5, the J gene TRBJ1-1; TRBD1 agrees at 9 bases. The CDR3 loop spans 10 amino acids. CDR1 is MNHEY, CDR2 SVGAGI, per germline. The junction had 2 bases not matched to a gene; V was cut back by 8 bases and J by 10 bases. The CDR3 nucleotides read TGTGCCAGCTCGACAGGGGGAGCTTTCTTT. This gives the protein CASSTGGAFF.